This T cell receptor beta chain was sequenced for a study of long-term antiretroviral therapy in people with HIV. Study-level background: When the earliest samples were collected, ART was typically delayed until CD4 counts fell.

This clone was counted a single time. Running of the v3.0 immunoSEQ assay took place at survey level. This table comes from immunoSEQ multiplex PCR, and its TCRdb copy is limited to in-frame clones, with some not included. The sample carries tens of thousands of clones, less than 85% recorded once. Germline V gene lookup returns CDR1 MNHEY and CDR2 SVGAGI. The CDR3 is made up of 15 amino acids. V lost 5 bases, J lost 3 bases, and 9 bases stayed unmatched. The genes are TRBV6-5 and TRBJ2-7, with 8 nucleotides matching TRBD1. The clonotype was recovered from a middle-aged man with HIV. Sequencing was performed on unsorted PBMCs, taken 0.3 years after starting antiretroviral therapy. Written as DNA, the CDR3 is TGTGCCAGCAGTCCTAACGGACAGGGCATCTACGAGCAGTACTTC. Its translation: CASSPNGQGIYEQYF.